This T cell receptor (beta chain) was obtained from a study of blood T cell repertoires in COVID-19. Turning to the study itself: From the United States, Italy and Spain came samples of acute and convalescent COVID-19. From T cells, B-cell-depleted T cells, or PBMCs came the material, which was cDNA or gDNA.

As processed by the authors: By means of reference gene primer amplification, nucleated cell counts were estimated. TCRdb's table, derived via immunoSEQ multiplex PCR, lists solely in-frame clones and lacks some. From that table come the V and J calls and clone size; the DNA was used to work out D and trimming. The repertoire includes 100,000 or so clones, over 75% of them detected once, and about 3.9% sits in the top ten. The clonotype comes from a man in his fifties with acute or convalescent COVID-19. Source material: peripheral blood.

DNA of the CDR3: TGTGCCAGCAGTTACTCGTATCGAGGCACAGATACGCAGTATTTT. Its translation: CASSYSYRGTDTQYF. The chain uses TRBV6-5 and TRBJ2-3; unclear D gene. CDR1 is MNHEY and CDR2 is SVGAGI in the germline V gene. This CDR3 is 15 amino acids long. Trimming left V 0 bases short and J 1 base short, with 8 bases between.